This entry features one TCR beta chain sequence. Its antigen is undetermined. The germline gene is not matched at one end of the junction; a read error may be the cause. TCRdb used MiXCR to reprocess the reads, holding one entry per CDR3 protein. The table shows approximately 550,000 distinct CDR3 sequences, with 16% occurring only once. This record comes from a study of T cell repertoires in cytomegalovirus infection. General observations from the study: Cumulative public TCR beta family frequency identified CMV carriers with the relevant HLA. The response measured ex vivo was dominated by TCR beta clonotypes (HLA-C-restricted and CMV-specific).

This CDR3 contains 14 residues. Germline loops: CDR1 SGHNT, CDR2 YYREEE (reference sequence). The rearrangement uses TRBV5-4 and TRBJ2-1; the match to TRBD2 covers 7 bases. The TCR was taken from a human donor in good health (CMV status not recorded). Some clones in this sample may be carry-over from other donors' samples. The sequencing sample was made of CD8+ T cells from PBMCs. DNA of the CDR3: TGTGCCAGCAGCCCCCGGGGGGTCTTGGGAGAGCAGGTCTTC. This codes for CASSPRGVLGEQVF.